One sample yielded the 27 T cell receptor beta chains listed below, sequenced in a study of blood T cell repertoires in COVID-19. TCRdb keeps only in-frame clones here, not all; method: immunoSEQ multiplex PCR. The table lists 150,000 to 200,000 clones, approximately 88% of them singletons. Material for sequencing was PBMCs or T cells enriched from blood (not recorded which). The receptors shown here come from a woman aged 50 to 65 who had recovered from COVID-19.

The chain has TRBV5-4 and TRBJ1-4, with TRBD1 identical over 7 bases. Germline CDR1 is SGHNT and CDR2 is YYREEE (reference sequence). The ends lost 4 bases at V and 7 bases at J; junction bases unmatched: 7. The length of the CDR3 is 14 residues. CDR3 sequence reads: CASSPDRDGEKLFF. The CDR3 coding sequence is TGTGCCAGCAGCCCAGACAGGGATGGTGAAAAACTGTTTTTT.

The V gene is TRBV27, the J gene TRBJ1-4, with D unresolved. There are 14 residues in the CDR3. Germline V gene lookup returns CDR1 MNHEY and CDR2 SMNVEV (reference sequence). Trimming shortened V by 5 bases and J by 2 bases, and 9 bases separated the two germline ends. CDR3 sequence (DNA): TGTGCCAGCAGTACAAGAGGGACTAATGAAAAACTGTTTTTT. Translated, it gives CASSTRGTNEKLFF.

The chain recombines TRBV29-1 with TRBJ2-7; TRBD1 aligns across 7 bases. The CDR3 spans 13 residues. Germline values: CDR1 SQVTM, CDR2 ANQGSEA. The J segment lost 0 bases and the V segment lost 7 bases, leaving 6 bases of the junction unmatched. The CDR3 here is CSAVQGYSYEQYF. Here the CDR3 DNA reads TGCAGCGCCGTACAGGGGTACTCCTACGAGCAGTACTTC.

This clone showed up just a few times. The chain has TRBV2 and TRBJ1-6; 9 positions agree with TRBD1. Germline V gene data show CDR1 as SNHLY and CDR2 as FYNNEI. V was pared by 8 bases and J by 2 bases, with 4 bases of the junction left unmatched. The CDR3 consists of 15 residues. CDR3 loop: CASLGQGPYNSPLHF. The CDR3 nucleotides read TGTGCCAGCCTGGGACAGGGCCCCTATAATTCACCCCTCCACTTT. The full variable domain, its missing parts supplied by reference TRBV2 and TRBJ1-6, is EPEVTQTPSHQVTQMGQEVILRCVPISNHLYFYWYRQILGQKVEFLVSFYNNEISEKSEIFDDQFSVERPDGSNFTLKIRSTKLEDSAMYFCASLGQGPYNSPLHFGNGTRLTVT.

J is TRBJ1-6 and V is TRBV6-2 or TRBV6-3; D unclear. V lost 6 bases and J lost 8, with 11 bases in between. This CDR3 is 13 amino acids long. Germline V gene sequence: CDR1 MNHEY, CDR2 SVGEGT. CDR3 residues: CASSPMEDSPLHF. CDR3 sequence (DNA): TGTGCCAGCAGCCCCATGGAGGATTCACCCCTCCACTTT.

The chain employs TRBV18 and TRBJ2-7; D is unresolved. CDR1 is KGHSH, CDR2 LQKENI, per germline. Between the trimmed V and J ends, which lost 2 bases and 0 bases, there was a span of 8 bases. The CDR3 is made up of 14 amino acids. The CDR3 region is CASSPTPSSYEQYF. As DNA, the CDR3 is TGTGCCAGCTCACCAACGCCGAGCTCCTACGAGCAGTACTTC.

This rearrangement joins TRBV7-3 to TRBJ2-1; possible D gene TRBD2, 6 bases. The ends were cut back, 1 base at V and 5 bases at J, with 9 bases in the middle. The CDR3 consists of 14 residues. Germline lookup yields CDR1 SGHTA and CDR2 FQGTGA. CDR3 DNA sequence: TGTGCCAGCAGCTTAATCGGAGGGGACAATGAGCAGTTCTTC. Protein: CASSLIGGDNEQFF.

V and J are TRBV30 and TRBJ1-4, with a tentative D call TRBD1 (5 bases). Germline V gives CDR1 GTSNPN, CDR2 SVGIG (reference sequence). This CDR3 region has 14 residues. V shed 3 bases and J shed 7 bases, with 15 bases lying between them. CDR3 coding DNA: TGTGCCTGGAGAGCCGGGGGGGTTGGTGAAAAACTGTTTTTT. It specifies CAWRAGGVGEKLFF.

The chain recombines TRBV2 with TRBJ2-7; 9 nucleotides agree with TRBD2. The CDR3 length is 15 residues. Germline V CDR1 and CDR2: SNHLY, FYNNEI. Trimming cost V 8 bases and J 4 bases; bases outside gene matches: 12. CDR3 in amino acids: CASAASGVVQYEQYF. Written as DNA, the CDR3 is TGTGCCAGCGCGGCTAGCGGGGTAGTTCAGTACGAGCAGTACTTC.

V gene TRBV9 combines with J gene TRBJ1-3, with TRBD1 as a possible D gene (5 bases). The CDR3 is made up of 15 amino acids. V dropped 3 bases and J dropped 0 bases, with 10 bases sitting between them. The germline V gene encodes CDR1 SGDLS and CDR2 YYNGEE. The CDR3 spells CASSDQGHSGNTIYF. CDR3 in DNA: TGTGCCAGCAGCGATCAGGGTCACTCTGGAAACACCATATATTTT.

The V gene is TRBV18, the J gene TRBJ2-5; 9 nucleotides line up with TRBD2. The CDR3 length is 15 residues. Trimming cost V 6 bases and J 2 bases; bases outside gene matches: 7. The germline gives CDR1 KGHSH, CDR2 LQKENI. Here the CDR3 DNA reads TGTGCCAGCTCGCCTTATAGCGGGGGACAAGAGACCCAGTACTTC. Protein: CASSPYSGGQETQYF.

This rearrangement joins TRBV11-3 to TRBJ2-1, with 8 bases fitting TRBD2. J was trimmed by 4 bases and V by 0 bases; bases with no gene match: 2. Looked up from germline, CDR1 is SGHNT and CDR2 is YENEEA. The CDR3 length is 15 residues. The CDR3 DNA follows: TGTGCCAGCAGCTTAGAGGCGGGGGGTTACAATGAGCAGTTCTTC. This codes for CASSLEAGGYNEQFF.

The chain carries TRBV15 and TRBJ1-4; unclear D gene. The CDR3 has 15 amino acids. Germline V lookup: CDR1 LNHNV, CDR2 YYDKDF (reference sequence). The V end was cut by 1 base, the J end by 4 bases, with 10 bases between. The CDR3 region is CATSRVRGFNEKLFF. In DNA form, the CDR3 reads TGTGCCACCAGCAGAGTAAGAGGGTTTAATGAAAAACTGTTTTTT.

This chain connects TRBV4-2 to TRBJ1-5, with 9 bases fitting TRBD1. The ends lost 5 bases at V and 7 bases at J; junction bases unmatched: 12. The germline gives CDR1 LGHNA, CDR2 YNFKEQ. The length of the CDR3 is 16 residues. Written as DNA, the CDR3 is TGTGCCAGCAGCGGAACGGACAGGGGACGGGGACAGCCCCAGCATTTT. Residues: CASSGTDRGRGQPQHF.

The V call is TRBV11-2, the J call TRBJ2-1; possibly TRBD1 for D (6 bases). CDR3 length: 15 residues. Germline lookup yields CDR1 SGHAT and CDR2 FQNNGV. Trimming cost V 1 base and J 7 bases, with 14 bases left between them. The CDR3, as DNA: TGTGCCAGCAGCTTAGTTCGGGGACAAGTGAATGAGCAGTTCTTC. Residues: CASSLVRGQVNEQFF.

The chain has TRBV29-1 and TRBJ2-2, with 10 bases aligning to TRBD2. There are 14 residues in the CDR3. Germline V gene lookup returns CDR1 SQVTM and CDR2 ANQGSEA. J lost 6 bases, V lost 3 bases, and 4 bases had no gene match. The CDR3 region is CSVDSGGAPGELFF. CDR3 bases: TGCAGCGTTGACAGCGGGGGGGCCCCCGGGGAGCTGTTTTTT.

The chain links TRBV7-6 to TRBJ2-3, with 8 bases identical to TRBD2. J lost 4 bases, V lost 5 bases, and 14 bases had no gene match. Germline assignment: CDR1 SGHVS and CDR2 FNYEAQ. The CDR3 consists of 17 residues. The CDR3 region is CASSPRGASGTPDTQYF. Here the CDR3 DNA reads TGTGCCAGCAGCCCGCGGGGGGCTAGCGGAACCCCAGATACGCAGTATTTT.

This chain uses TRBV5-1 with TRBJ1-2; 9 positions agree with TRBD1. The CDR3 has 13 residues. Germline assignment: CDR1 SGHRS and CDR2 YFSETQ. V trimming: 4 bases; J trimming: 8 bases; junction bases outside the gene matches: 6. As DNA, the CDR3 is TGCGCCAGCAGCGAAGGGACAGGGAACGGCTACACCTTC. It encodes CASSEGTGNGYTF.

J is TRBJ1-1 and V is TRBV12-3 or TRBV12-4, with TRBD1 matching over 8 bases. The CDR3 is made up of 13 amino acids. Unmatched junction bases numbered 4, after V lost 6 bases and J lost 4 bases. CDR3: CASRRQGTTEAFF. CDR3 DNA sequence: TGTGCCAGCAGACGACAGGGGACCACTGAAGCTTTCTTT.

The rearrangement uses TRBV5-4 and TRBJ2-5; tentative D call: TRBD2 (7 bases). CDR1 is SGHNT, CDR2 YYREEE, per germline (reference sequence). The CDR3 contains 13 residues. With 10 bases removed from V and 5 bases from J, the gap between germline ends came to 18 bases. This chain's CDR3 is CADSGGDLETQYF. In nucleotides, the CDR3 is TGTGCCGACTCGGGGGGCGATTTGGAGACCCAGTACTTC. Together with reference TRBV5-4 and TRBJ2-5, the CDR3 gives the full variable domain: ETGVTQSPTHLIKTRGQQVTLRCSSQSGHNTVSWYQQALGQGPQFIFQYYREEENGRGNFPPRFSGLQFPNYSSELNVNALELDDSALYLCADSGGDLETQYFGPGTRLLVL.

This chain uses TRBV7-9 with TRBJ1-1, with D unclear. Germline V CDR1 and CDR2: SEHNR, FQNEAQ (reference sequence). This CDR3 contains 15 residues. V was pared by 0 bases and J by 2 bases, with 10 bases between. Here the CDR3 reads CASSLAREFNTEAFF. The DNA for the CDR3 is TGTGCCAGCAGCTTAGCGCGGGAGTTTAACACTGAAGCTTTCTTT.

The V and J genes are TRBV11-2 and TRBJ1-1; TRBD1 aligns across 7 bases. The junction had 3 bases not matched to a gene; V was cut back by 1 base and J by 7 bases. The V gene's germline CDR1 is SGHAT and CDR2 FQNNGV. This CDR3 contains 13 residues. Here the CDR3 reads CASSLGRTGEAFF. DNA of the CDR3: TGTGCCAGCAGCTTAGGTAGGACAGGTGAAGCTTTCTTT.

The chain combines TRBV7-2 with TRBJ1-2; D is undetermined. CDR3 length: 13 residues. Germline V gene data show CDR1 as SGHTA and CDR2 as FQGNSA. V was cut by 5 bases and J by 3 bases, with 10 bases left in between. CDR3 loop: CASSPGGDYGYTF. The DNA for the CDR3 is TGTGCCAGCAGCCCAGGTGGTGACTATGGCTACACCTTC.

This clone was seen a few times. V gene TRBV6-5 combines with J gene TRBJ1-1; the D gene is possibly TRBD1 (6 bases). V was cut by 2 bases and J by 0 bases, with 10 bases left in between. This CDR3 region has 15 residues. Germline V gene sequence: CDR1 MNHEY, CDR2 SVGAGI. The CDR3 nucleotides are TGTGCCAGCAGTTACGCGGACAGTTTGAACACTGAAGCTTTCTTT. The encoded protein is CASSYADSLNTEAFF.

The chain carries TRBV27 and TRBJ1-3; 7 bases agree with TRBD1. Germline V gene data show CDR1 as MNHEY and CDR2 as SMNVEV (reference sequence). The CDR3 has 15 amino acids. Unmatched junction bases numbered 6, after V lost 7 bases and J lost 0 bases. CDR3: CASKRGTDSGNTIYF. DNA for the CDR3: TGTGCCAGCAAAAGGGGGACAGACTCTGGAAACACCATATATTTT.

The V gene is TRBV5-4, the J gene TRBJ2-1, with 8 nucleotides matching TRBD1. V shed 3 bases and J 5 bases; nucleotides not matched to a gene: 7. The germline gives CDR1 SGHNT, CDR2 YYREEE (reference sequence). The CDR3 loop spans 15 amino acids. The CDR3 sequence: CASSSRGRLNNEQFF. The DNA of the CDR3 is TGTGCCAGCAGCTCCAGGGGGCGCTTAAACAATGAGCAGTTCTTC.

This clone was picked up one time. This chain uses TRBV19 with TRBJ2-2; TRBD2 might be the D (5 bases). Germline CDR1 and CDR2: LNHDA and SQIVND (reference sequence). The CDR3 loop spans 15 amino acids. V lost 6 bases and J 1 base, leaving 12 bases between the germline ends. The CDR3 DNA reads TGTGCCAGTAGCCAACCGGGGAAGAACACCGGGGAGCTGTTTTTT. Translation gives CASSQPGKNTGELFF.